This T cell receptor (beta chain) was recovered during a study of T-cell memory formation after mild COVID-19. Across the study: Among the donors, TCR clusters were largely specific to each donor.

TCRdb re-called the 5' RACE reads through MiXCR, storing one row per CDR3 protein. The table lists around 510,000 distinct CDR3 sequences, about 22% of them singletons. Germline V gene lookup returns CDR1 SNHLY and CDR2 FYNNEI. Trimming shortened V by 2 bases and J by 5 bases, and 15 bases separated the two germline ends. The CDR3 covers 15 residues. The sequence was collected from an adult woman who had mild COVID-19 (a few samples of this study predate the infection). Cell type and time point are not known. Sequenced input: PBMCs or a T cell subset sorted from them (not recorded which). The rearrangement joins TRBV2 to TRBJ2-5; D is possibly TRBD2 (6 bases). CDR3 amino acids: CASSEWGREEETQYF. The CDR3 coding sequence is TGTGCCAGCAGTGAATGGGGCAGGGAGGAGGAGACCCAGTACTTC.